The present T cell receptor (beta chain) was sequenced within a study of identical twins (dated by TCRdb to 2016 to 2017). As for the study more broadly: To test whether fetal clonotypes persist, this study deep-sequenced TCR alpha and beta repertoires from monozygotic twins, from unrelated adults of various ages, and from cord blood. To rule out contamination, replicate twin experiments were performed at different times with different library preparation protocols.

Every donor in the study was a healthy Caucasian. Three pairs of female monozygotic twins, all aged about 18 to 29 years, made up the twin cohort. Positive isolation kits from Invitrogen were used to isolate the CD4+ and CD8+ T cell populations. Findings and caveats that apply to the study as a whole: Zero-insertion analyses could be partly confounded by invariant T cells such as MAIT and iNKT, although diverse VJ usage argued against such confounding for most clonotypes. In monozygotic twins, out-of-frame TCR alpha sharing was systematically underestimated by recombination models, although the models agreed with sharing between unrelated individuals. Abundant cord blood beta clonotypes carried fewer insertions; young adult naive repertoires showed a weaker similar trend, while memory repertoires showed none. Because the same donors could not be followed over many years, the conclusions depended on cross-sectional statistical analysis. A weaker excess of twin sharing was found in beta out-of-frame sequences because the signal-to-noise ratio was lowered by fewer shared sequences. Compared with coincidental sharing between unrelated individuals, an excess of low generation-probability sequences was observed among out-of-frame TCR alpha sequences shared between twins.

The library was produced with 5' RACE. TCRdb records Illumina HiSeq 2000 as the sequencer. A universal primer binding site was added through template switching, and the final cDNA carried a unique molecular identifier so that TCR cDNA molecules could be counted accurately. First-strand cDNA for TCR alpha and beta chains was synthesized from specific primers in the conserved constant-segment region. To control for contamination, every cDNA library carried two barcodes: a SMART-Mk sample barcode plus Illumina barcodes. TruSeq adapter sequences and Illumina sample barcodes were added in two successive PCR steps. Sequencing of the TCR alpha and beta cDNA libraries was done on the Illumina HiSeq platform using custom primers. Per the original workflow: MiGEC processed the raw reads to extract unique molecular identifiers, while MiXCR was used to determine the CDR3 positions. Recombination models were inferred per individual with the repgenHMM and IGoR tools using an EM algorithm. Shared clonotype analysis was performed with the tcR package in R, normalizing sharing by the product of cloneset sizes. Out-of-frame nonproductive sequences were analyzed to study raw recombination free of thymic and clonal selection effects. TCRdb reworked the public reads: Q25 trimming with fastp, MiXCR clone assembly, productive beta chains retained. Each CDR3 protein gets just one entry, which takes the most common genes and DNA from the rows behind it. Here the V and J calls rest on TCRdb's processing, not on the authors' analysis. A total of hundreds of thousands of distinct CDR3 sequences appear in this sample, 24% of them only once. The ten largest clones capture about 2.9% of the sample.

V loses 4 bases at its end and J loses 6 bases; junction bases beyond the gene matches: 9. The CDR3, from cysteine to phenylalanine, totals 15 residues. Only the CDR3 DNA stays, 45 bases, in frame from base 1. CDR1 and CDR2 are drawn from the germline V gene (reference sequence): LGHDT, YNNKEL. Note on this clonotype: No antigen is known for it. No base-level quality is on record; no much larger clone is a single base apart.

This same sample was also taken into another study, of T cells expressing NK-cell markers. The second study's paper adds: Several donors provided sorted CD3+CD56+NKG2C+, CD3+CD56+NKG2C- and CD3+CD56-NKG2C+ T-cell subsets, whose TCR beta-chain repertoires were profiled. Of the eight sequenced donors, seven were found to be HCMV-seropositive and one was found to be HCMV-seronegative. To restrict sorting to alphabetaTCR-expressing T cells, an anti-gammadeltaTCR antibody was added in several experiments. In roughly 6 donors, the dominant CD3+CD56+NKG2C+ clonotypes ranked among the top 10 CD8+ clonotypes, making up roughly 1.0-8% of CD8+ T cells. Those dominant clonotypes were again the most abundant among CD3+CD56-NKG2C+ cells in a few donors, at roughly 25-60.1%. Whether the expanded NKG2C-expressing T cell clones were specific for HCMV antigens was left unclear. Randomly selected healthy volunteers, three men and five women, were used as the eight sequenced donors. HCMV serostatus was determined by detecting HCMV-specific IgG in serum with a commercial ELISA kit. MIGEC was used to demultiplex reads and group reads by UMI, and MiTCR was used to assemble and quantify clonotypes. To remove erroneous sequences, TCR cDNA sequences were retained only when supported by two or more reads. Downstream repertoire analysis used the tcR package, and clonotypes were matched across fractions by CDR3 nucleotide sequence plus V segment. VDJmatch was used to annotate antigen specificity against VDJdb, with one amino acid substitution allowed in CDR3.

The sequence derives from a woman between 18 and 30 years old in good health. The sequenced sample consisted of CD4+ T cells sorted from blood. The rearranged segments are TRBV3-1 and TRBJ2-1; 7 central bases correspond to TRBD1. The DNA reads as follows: TGTGCCAGCAGCCGAGGGACAGCGAACGTCAATGAGCAGTTCTTC. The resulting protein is CASSRGTANVNEQFF.